This TCR beta chain comes out of a study of shared clonotypes between healthy human individuals. Profiled with immunoSEQ multiplex PCR; TCRdb holds only in-frame clones, not every one. The table records under 1,900,000 clones, 98% of them present only once. Nashville, Tennessee was home to all donors, each a Caucasian adult. This TCR derives from a man aged 25 to 45 in good health. The sample was naive CD4+ T cells sorted from blood. The subset is: CD45RA+ positively selected.

CDR3 sequence: CASSLKGEGAKNIQYF. The CDR3 nucleotides read TGTGCCAGCAGCTTAAAGGGCGAAGGAGCCAAAAACATTCAGTACTTC. The J gene is TRBJ2-4, the V gene TRBV7-9, with D unclear. The CDR3 is 16 amino acids. Germline V lookup: CDR1 SEHNR, CDR2 FQNEAQ (reference sequence). V was clipped by 2 bases and J by 0 bases, with 11 bases between them.